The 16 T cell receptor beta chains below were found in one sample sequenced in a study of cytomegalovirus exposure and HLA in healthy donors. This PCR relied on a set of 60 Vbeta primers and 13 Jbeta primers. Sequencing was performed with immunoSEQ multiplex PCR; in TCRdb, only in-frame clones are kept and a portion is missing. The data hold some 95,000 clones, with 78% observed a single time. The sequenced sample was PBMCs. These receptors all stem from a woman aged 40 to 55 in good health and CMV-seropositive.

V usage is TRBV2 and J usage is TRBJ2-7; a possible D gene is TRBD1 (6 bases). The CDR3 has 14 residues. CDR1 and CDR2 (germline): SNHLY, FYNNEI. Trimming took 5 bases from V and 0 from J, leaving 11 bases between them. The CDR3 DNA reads TGTGCCAGCAGTCGGCCAGGGGCCTCCTACGAGCAGTACTTC. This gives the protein CASSRPGASYEQYF.

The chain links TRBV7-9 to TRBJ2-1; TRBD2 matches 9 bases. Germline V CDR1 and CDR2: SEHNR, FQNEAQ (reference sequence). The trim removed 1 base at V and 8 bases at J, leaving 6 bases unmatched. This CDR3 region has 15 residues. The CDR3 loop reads CASSLGSGSIDEQFF. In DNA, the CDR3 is TGTGCCAGCAGCTTAGGTAGCGGGAGTATTGATGAGCAGTTCTTC.

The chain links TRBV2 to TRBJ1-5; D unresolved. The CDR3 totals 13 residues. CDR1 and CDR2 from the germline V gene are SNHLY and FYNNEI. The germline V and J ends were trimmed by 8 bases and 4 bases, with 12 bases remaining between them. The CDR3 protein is CASSREINQPQHF. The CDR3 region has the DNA TGTGCCAGCTCTCGGGAGATAAATCAGCCCCAGCATTTT.

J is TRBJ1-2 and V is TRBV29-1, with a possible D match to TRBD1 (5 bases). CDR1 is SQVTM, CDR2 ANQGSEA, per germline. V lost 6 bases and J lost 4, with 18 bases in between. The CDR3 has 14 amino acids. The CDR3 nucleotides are TGCAGCGTCACACGCCAGGGAGGGTTCTATGGCTACACCTTC. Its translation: CSVTRQGGFYGYTF.

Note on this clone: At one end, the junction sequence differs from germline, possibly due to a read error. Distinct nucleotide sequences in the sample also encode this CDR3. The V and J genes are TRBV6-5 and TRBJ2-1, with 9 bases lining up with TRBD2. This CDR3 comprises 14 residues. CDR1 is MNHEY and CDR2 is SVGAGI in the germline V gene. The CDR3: CATRRREGGNEQFF. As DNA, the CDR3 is TGCGCCACCCGGCGGCGGGAGGGAGGCAATGAGCAGTTCTTC.

The CDR3, as DNA: TGTGCCAGCAGTTCCGTTGATGAAAAACTGTTTTTT. As protein: CASSSVDEKLFF. The chain links TRBV27 to TRBJ1-4; D ambiguous. V lost 4 bases and J lost 6, with 6 bases in between. Per the germline V gene, CDR1 is MNHEY and CDR2 is SMNVEV (reference sequence). The CDR3 consists of 12 residues.

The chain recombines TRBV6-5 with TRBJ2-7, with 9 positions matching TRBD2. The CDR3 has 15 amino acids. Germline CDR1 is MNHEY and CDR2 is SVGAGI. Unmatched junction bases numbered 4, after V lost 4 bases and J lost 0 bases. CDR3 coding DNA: TGTGCCAGCAGTTCCCATAGCGGGAGCTCCTACGAGCAGTACTTC. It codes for CASSSHSGSSYEQYF.

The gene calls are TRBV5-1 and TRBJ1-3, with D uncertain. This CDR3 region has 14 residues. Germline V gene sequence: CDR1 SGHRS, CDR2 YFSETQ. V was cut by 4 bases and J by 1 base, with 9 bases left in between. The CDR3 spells CASSMGPSGNTIYF. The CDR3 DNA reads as TGCGCCAGCAGCATGGGTCCGTCTGGAAACACCATATATTTT. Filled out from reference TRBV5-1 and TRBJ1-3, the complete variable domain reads KAGVTQTPRYLIKTRGQQVTLSCSPISGHRSVSWYQQTPGQGLQFLFEYFSETQRNKGNFPGRFSGRQFSNSRSEMNVSTLELGDSALYLCASSMGPSGNTIYFGEGSWLTVV.

The CDR3 protein is CAWNPSSGVNTGELFF. CDR3 nucleotides: TGTGCCTGGAATCCCTCTAGCGGAGTGAACACCGGGGAGCTGTTTTTT. The chain combines TRBV30 with TRBJ2-2, with 7 bases fitting TRBD2. The CDR3 consists of 16 residues. The V and J ends lost 4 bases and 1 base, in that order; junction bases with no gene match: 9. Germline lookup yields CDR1 GTSNPN and CDR2 SVGIG (reference sequence).

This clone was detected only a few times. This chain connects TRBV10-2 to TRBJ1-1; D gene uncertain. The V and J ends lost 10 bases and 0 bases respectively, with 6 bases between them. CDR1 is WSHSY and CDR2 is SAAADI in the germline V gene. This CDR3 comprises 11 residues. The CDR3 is CATTVNTEAFF. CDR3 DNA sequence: TGCGCCACTACGGTGAACACTGAAGCTTTCTTT.

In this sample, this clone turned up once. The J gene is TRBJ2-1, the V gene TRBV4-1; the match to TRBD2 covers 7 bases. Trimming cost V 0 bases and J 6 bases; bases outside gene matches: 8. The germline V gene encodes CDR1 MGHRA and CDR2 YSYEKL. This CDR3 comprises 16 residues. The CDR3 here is CASSQEGGLGVNEQFF. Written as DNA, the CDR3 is TGCGCCAGCAGCCAAGAAGGCGGACTAGGGGTCAATGAGCAGTTCTTC.

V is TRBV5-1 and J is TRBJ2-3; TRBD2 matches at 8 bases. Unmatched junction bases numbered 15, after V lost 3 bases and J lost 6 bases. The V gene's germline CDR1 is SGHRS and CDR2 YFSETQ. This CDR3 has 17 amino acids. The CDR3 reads CASSSNPGAGGKDTQYF. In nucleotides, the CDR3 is TGCGCCAGCAGCTCCAACCCCGGGGCGGGAGGAAAGGATACGCAGTATTTT.

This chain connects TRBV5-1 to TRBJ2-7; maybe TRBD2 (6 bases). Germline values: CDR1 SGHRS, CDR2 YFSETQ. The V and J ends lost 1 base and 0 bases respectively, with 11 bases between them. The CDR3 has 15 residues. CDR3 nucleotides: TGCGCCAGCAGCTTGATTGCGGGGAGCTCCTACGAGCAGTACTTC. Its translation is CASSLIAGSSYEQYF. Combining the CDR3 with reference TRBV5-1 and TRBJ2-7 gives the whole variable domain KAGVTQTPRYLIKTRGQQVTLSCSPISGHRSVSWYQQTPGQGLQFLFEYFSETQRNKGNFPGRFSGRQFSNSRSEMNVSTLELGDSALYLCASSLIAGSSYEQYFGPGTRLTVT.

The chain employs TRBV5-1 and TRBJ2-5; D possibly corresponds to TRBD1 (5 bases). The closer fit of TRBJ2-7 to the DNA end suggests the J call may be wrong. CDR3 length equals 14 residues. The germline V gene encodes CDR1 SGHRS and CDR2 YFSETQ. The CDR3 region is CASSLGEGVNEQYF. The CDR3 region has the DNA TGCGCCAGCAGCTTGGGGGAAGGGGTAAACGAGCAGTACTTC.

This CDR3 is CASSPPHGQPYTEAFF. CDR3 coding DNA: TGTGCCAGCTCACCACCTCATGGACAGCCATACACTGAAGCTTTCTTT. The rearrangement links TRBV18 to TRBJ1-1, with D possibly being TRBD1 (6 bases). Germline loops: CDR1 KGHSH, CDR2 LQKENI. V was cut by 0 bases and J by 3 bases, with 14 bases left in between. The CDR3 spans 16 residues.

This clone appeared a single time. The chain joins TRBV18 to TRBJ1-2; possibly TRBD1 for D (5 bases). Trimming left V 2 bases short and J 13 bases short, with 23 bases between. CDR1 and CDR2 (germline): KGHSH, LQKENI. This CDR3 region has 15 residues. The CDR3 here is CASSPYVVEGRSFTF. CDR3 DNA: TGTGCCAGCTCACCATACGTGGTGGAGGGGAGGTCGTTCACCTTC.